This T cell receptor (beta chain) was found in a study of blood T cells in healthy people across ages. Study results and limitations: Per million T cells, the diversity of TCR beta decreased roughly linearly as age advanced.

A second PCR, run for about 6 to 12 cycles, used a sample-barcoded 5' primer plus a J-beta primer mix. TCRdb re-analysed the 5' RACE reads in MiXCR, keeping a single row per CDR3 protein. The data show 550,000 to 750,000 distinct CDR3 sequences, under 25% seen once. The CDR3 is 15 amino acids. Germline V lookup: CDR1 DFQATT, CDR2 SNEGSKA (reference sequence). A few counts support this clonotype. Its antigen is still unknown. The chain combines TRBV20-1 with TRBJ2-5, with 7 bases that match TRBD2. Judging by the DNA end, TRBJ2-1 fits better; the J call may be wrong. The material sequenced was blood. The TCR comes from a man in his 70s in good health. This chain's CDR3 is CSAPNVWAGENEQFF. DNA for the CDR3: TGCAGTGCACCCAACGTCTGGGCGGGGGAGAATGAGCAGTTCTTC.